This T cell receptor (beta chain) was observed in a study of T cell responses to AZD1222 COVID-19 vaccine. This clone was detected only once. Using immunoSEQ multiplex PCR, the repertoire was profiled, and TCRdb retains in-frame clones only, with some absent. The sample holds more than 95,000 clones; 80% to 90% are singletons and the top ten take approximately 22%. Trimming stripped 1 base from V and 3 bases from J, with 8 bases between. This CDR3 contains 14 residues. The germline V gene has CDR1 LGHNA and CDR2 YSLEER. Specimen: peripheral blood, collected on day 0 of AZD1222 vaccination. The clonotype comes from an adult in good health. V gene TRBV4-3 combines with J gene TRBJ2-3; D remains unclear. In nucleotides, the CDR3 is TGCGCCAGCAGCCAAGGAACGGGTACAGATACGCAGTATTTT. This codes for CASSQGTGTDTQYF.